This entry concerns a single TCR beta chain. Its target is unknown. This entry is derived from a study of cytomegalovirus exposure and HLA in healthy donors. This CDR3 is 14 amino acids long. CDR1 and CDR2 from the germline V gene are SGHTA and FQGNSA. J was trimmed by 7 bases and V by 5 bases; bases with no gene match: 6. PCR was performed using 60 Vbeta and 13 Jbeta primers. Libraries were prepared by immunoSEQ multiplex PCR; TCRdb keeps only in-frame clonotypes and omits some of them. The sample holds about 110,000 clones, over 65% seen once. Study outcomes and limitations: CMV serostatus stood as the only immune exposure information on hand. A few of the chains that were CMV-associated were confirmed in vitro to be specific for CMV antigens. A later analysis linked about 17,000 TCR beta sequences to HLA alleles at 0.05 false discovery rate.

This sequence originates from a young woman in good health and CMV-seronegative. The chain uses TRBV7-2 and TRBJ1-4; 8 bases agree with TRBD1. Sample: PBMCs. As DNA, the CDR3 is TGTGCCAGCAGCCTTGGACAGGGAACTGAAAAACTGTTTTTT. Translated: CASSLGQGTEKLFF.